One and the same sample provided the 26 T cell receptor beta chains below, sequenced in a study of cytomegalovirus exposure and HLA in healthy donors. Amplification used 60 Vbeta primers and 13 Jbeta primers. Repertoires were generated with immunoSEQ multiplex PCR, while TCRdb's copy carries only in-frame clones and drops some. The data show approximately 100,000 clones, roughly four fifths seen once. The sequenced sample was PBMCs. The receptors originated from a man aged 55 to 69 in good health and CMV-seronegative.

V is TRBV5-1 and J is TRBJ1-1; tentative D call: TRBD1 (5 bases). Trimming took 1 base from V and 0 from J, leaving 7 bases between them. Germline V gene lookup returns CDR1 SGHRS and CDR2 YFSETQ. This CDR3 region has 14 residues. CDR3 in amino acids: CASSLKGMNTEAFF. The CDR3 DNA reads TGCGCCAGCAGCTTGAAGGGGATGAACACTGAAGCTTTCTTT.

J is TRBJ2-3 and V is TRBV9; maybe TRBD2 (6 bases). Germline assignment: CDR1 SGDLS and CDR2 YYNGEE. Trimming took off 2 bases at V and 0 bases at J, with 13 bases between the two ends. The CDR3 consists of 16 residues. The CDR3 region has the DNA TGTGCCAGCAGCGTGGGCGCGGACTATAGCACAGATACGCAGTATTTT. Translated: CASSVGADYSTDTQYF.

In DNA, the CDR3 is TGTGCCAGCAGCCCGCGGGACCTCGACTACGAGCAGTACTTC. Protein product: CASSPRDLDYEQYF. This chain links TRBV14 with TRBJ2-7, with a weak D call TRBD2 (6 bases). The CDR3 spans 14 residues. Trimming shortened V by 4 bases and J by 3 bases, and 13 bases separated the two germline ends. CDR1 SGHDN and CDR2 FVKESK come from the germline V gene.

V and J are TRBV6-6 and TRBJ1-5, with D possibly being TRBD1 (6 bases). CDR1 MNHNY and CDR2 SVGAGI come from the germline V gene (reference sequence). The CDR3 extends over 16 amino acids. V lost 6 bases and J lost 0, with 15 bases in between. CDR3: CASSPGGEYSNQPQHF. The CDR3 DNA reads as TGTGCCAGCAGCCCTGGGGGCGAATATAGCAATCAGCCCCAGCATTTT.

The chain carries TRBV6-5 and TRBJ1-2, with D unresolved. This CDR3 comprises 14 residues. The germline V gene encodes CDR1 MNHEY and CDR2 SVGAGI. In DNA form, the CDR3 reads TGTGGTTCCACAGCCGGCGCCCACGGCTATGGCTACACCTTC. This sequence encodes CGSTAGAHGYGYTF.

This clone appeared once. V is TRBV30 and J is TRBJ2-1; tentative D call: TRBD2 (5 bases). V shed 3 bases and J shed 9 bases, with 12 bases lying between them. Per the germline V gene, CDR1 is GTSNPN and CDR2 is SVGIG (reference sequence). The CDR3 contains 12 residues. The CDR3, as DNA: TGTGCCTGGAGCGACTCCCGGGGTGAGCAGTTCTTC. Protein: CAWSDSRGEQFF.

The rearrangement joins TRBV6-5 to TRBJ1-2; D remains unclear. The CDR3 loop spans 12 amino acids. Germline V gives CDR1 MNHEY, CDR2 SVGAGI. V lost 9 bases to trimming and J lost 3 bases, with 11 bases between them. CDR3 protein: CASKPSDYGYTF. Written as DNA, the CDR3 is TGTGCCAGTAAACCCTCGGACTATGGCTACACCTTC.

The gene calls are TRBV5-1 and TRBJ1-1; D is perhaps TRBD1 (6 bases). Germline CDR1 is SGHRS and CDR2 is YFSETQ. The CDR3 totals 14 residues. The V end lost 8 bases, the J end lost 3 bases, and 17 bases lay between the germline ends. The CDR3 sequence is CASRKQGDDTEAFF. The DNA for the CDR3 is TGCGCCAGTAGAAAACAGGGTGATGACACTGAAGCTTTCTTT.

This rearrangement joins TRBV19 to TRBJ1-4; TRBD1 aligns across 7 bases. J gave up 5 bases and V 6 bases, and 6 bases lay outside the gene matches. Per germline, CDR1 LNHDA and CDR2 SQIVND (reference sequence). CDR3 length equals 14 residues. DNA for the CDR3: TGTGCCAGTAGCCGAGACAGGGCGAATGAAAAACTGTTTTTT. Its protein is CASSRDRANEKLFF.

V usage is TRBV2 and J usage is TRBJ2-4, with a tentative D call TRBD2 (5 bases). The CDR3 sequence is 16 residues long. CDR1 is SNHLY, CDR2 FYNNEI, per germline. The V end was cut by 7 bases, the J end by 0 bases, with 16 bases between. The CDR3 protein is CASIEGFDLAKNIQYF. CDR3 DNA sequence: TGTGCCAGCATCGAGGGATTCGATTTAGCCAAAAACATTCAGTACTTC.

J is TRBJ2-7 and V is TRBV5-1; 8 bases fit TRBD2. Germline V gene sequence: CDR1 SGHRS, CDR2 YFSETQ. The length of the CDR3 is 14 residues. Trimming took 1 base from V and 4 from J; bases not matched to a gene: 4. DNA for the CDR3: TGCGCCAGCAGCTTGAGCGGGGGCGTTTACGAGCAGTACGTC. This gives the protein CASSLSGGVYEQYV.

This clone turned up a few times. The chain combines TRBV14 with TRBJ2-1; no firm D call. The CDR3 is 16 amino acids. Germline assignment: CDR1 SGHDN and CDR2 FVKESK. The V gene lost 0 bases and the J gene lost 3 bases, with 12 bases spanning the gap. The CDR3 loop reads CASSQDLGAVYNEQFF. CDR3 in DNA: TGTGCCAGCAGCCAAGATCTCGGAGCAGTCTACAATGAGCAGTTCTTC.

V gene TRBV19 combines with J gene TRBJ2-1; possibly TRBD2 for D (6 bases). V was trimmed by 6 bases and J by 5 bases, leaving 14 bases between them. CDR1 is LNHDA and CDR2 is SQIVND in the germline V gene (reference sequence). The CDR3 consists of 14 residues. The CDR3 DNA sequence: TGTGCCAGTAGCTTTGGCGGGGAAGACAATGAGCAGTTCTTC. The encoded protein is CASSFGGEDNEQFF.

This chain joins TRBV21-1 and TRBJ1-1. TRBV21-1 is given as a pseudogene. The CDR3 has 14 residues. CDR3 residues: CASSRPEAIQRAFF. CDR3 sequence (DNA): TGTGCCAGCAGCCGCCCCGAGGCCATTCAGAGGGCTTTCTTT.

The V gene is TRBV21-1, the J gene TRBJ1-1; the tabulated D call, TRBD1, remains unverified against the DNA. TRBV21-1 is classified as a pseudogene. This CDR3 contains 15 residues. The CDR3 sequence: CASSKGGRGNTEAFF. The CDR3 DNA sequence: TGTGCCAGCAGCAAAGGTGGTAGGGGGAACACTGAAGCTTTCTTT.

The genes are TRBV19 and TRBJ1-1, with D unclear. The CDR3 loop spans 14 amino acids. Germline V gene data show CDR1 as LNHDA and CDR2 as SQIVND (reference sequence). V was pared by 4 bases and J by 2 bases, with 11 bases between. The CDR3, as DNA: TGTGCCAGTAGTACGAACGGGTACAACACTGAAGCTTTCTTT. It codes for CASSTNGYNTEAFF.

This clone showed up just a few times. The CDR3: CASSRDSLSGQFF. The CDR3 bases are TGCGCCAGCAGCCGGGACTCTTTATCTGGGCAGTTCTTC. The chain carries TRBV5-1 and TRBJ2-1, with D perhaps matching TRBD2 (6 bases). The CDR3 length is 13 residues. The ends were cut back, 4 bases at V and 12 bases at J, with 17 bases in the middle. Germline CDR1 is SGHRS and CDR2 is YFSETQ.

The chain employs TRBV9 and TRBJ2-1; D remains ambiguous. This CDR3 contains 15 residues. Germline V gene lookup returns CDR1 SGDLS and CDR2 YYNGEE. The germline V and J ends were trimmed by 4 bases and 1 base, with 12 bases remaining between them. Here the CDR3 DNA reads TGTGCCAGCAGCCCCGTGGTAGCTTCCTACAATGAGCAGTTCTTC. Protein sequence: CASSPVVASYNEQFF.

This chain uses TRBV5-1 with TRBJ2-5, with D tentatively TRBD1 (5 bases). CDR1 and CDR2 (germline): SGHRS, YFSETQ. This CDR3 is 15 amino acids long. V was shortened by 1 base and J by 1 base, with 11 bases between the two germline ends. CDR3 sequence reads: CASSLKQAGQETQYF. Here the CDR3 DNA reads TGCGCCAGCAGCTTGAAACAGGCTGGCCAAGAGACCCAGTACTTC.

This clone was observed a few times. The chain recombines TRBV7-9 with TRBJ1-3; D not resolved. Germline-derived CDR1 and CDR2 are SEHNR and FQNEAQ (reference sequence). V lost 6 bases, J lost 0 bases, and 18 bases lay in between. This CDR3 is built from 17 residues. The CDR3 DNA reads as TGTGCCAGCAGATCACCTCGTGGGCCGGTCTCTGGAAACACCATATATTTT. It yields the protein CASRSPRGPVSGNTIYF.

The rearrangement joins TRBV11-2 to TRBJ1-4; TRBD1 might be the D (6 bases). Trimming shortened V by 4 bases and J by 7 bases, and 16 bases separated the two germline ends. Germline CDR1 reads SGHAT; CDR2 reads FQNNGV. The length of the CDR3 is 15 residues. The CDR3 DNA sequence: TGTGCCAGCAGCTCTTTACAGGGCAGTAGTGAAAAACTGTTTTTT. It specifies CASSSLQGSSEKLFF.

The rearrangement joins TRBV4-1 to TRBJ1-5; D remains unclear. Germline values: CDR1 MGHRA, CDR2 YSYEKL. V was pared by 0 bases and J by 0 bases, with 12 bases between. This CDR3 spans 17 amino acids. Written as DNA, the CDR3 is TGCGCCAGCAGCCAAGAGTGGGGAGGGAATAGCAATCAGCCCCAGCATTTT. It encodes CASSQEWGGNSNQPQHF.

With respect to this clone: Its ends do not fully match the called genes, so a read error is possible. This sequence joins TRBV9 and TRBJ2-2; TRBD2 aligns across 7 bases. The germline gives CDR1 SGDLS, CDR2 YYNGEE. CDR3 length equals 17 residues. CDR3: CASSVSPGGANTGELFF. The CDR3 nucleotides are TGTGCCAGCAGCGTAAGCCCGGGGGGAGCGAATACCGGGGAGCTGTTTTTT.

The V call is TRBV7-8, the J call TRBJ2-3; 12 nucleotides agree with TRBD1. The J segment lost 6 bases and the V segment lost 0 bases, leaving 16 bases of the junction unmatched. The CDR3 runs to 20 residues. Looked up from germline, CDR1 is SGHVS and CDR2 is FQNEAQ. For the CDR3, the DNA is TGTGCCAGCAGCTTAGCCCCAGCCACGGGACAGGGGGCGGAGTGGGATACGCAGTATTTT. This gives the protein CASSLAPATGQGAEWDTQYF.

This clone was seen a handful of times. The chain recombines TRBV19 with TRBJ1-6, with 8 bases lining up with TRBD1. CDR1 is LNHDA and CDR2 is SQIVND in the germline V gene (reference sequence). This CDR3 is built from 14 residues. Trimming cost V 8 bases and J 10 bases; bases outside gene matches: 10. For the CDR3, the DNA is TGTGCCAGTTCCCGGGCAGGGGGCATCTCACCCCTCCACTTT. Amino acid sequence: CASSRAGGISPLHF.

The CDR3 spells CASSYAGQLNTEAFF. The CDR3, as DNA: TGTGCCAGCAGTTACGCGGGACAGTTGAACACTGAAGCTTTCTTT. The chain couples TRBV6-5 to TRBJ1-1; 7 nucleotides line up with TRBD1. With V trimmed by 2 bases and J by 0 bases, 3 bases remained unmatched. The CDR3 covers 15 residues. Germline loops: CDR1 MNHEY, CDR2 SVGAGI.